This entry lists 31 T cell receptor beta chains sequenced from one sample in a study of CD8 T cells in Susac syndrome. The authors reverse transcribed roughly 0.5 to 1 ug RNA with random hexamers. TCRdb redid the calling of the immunoSEQ multiplex PCR reads with MiXCR, one entry per CDR3 protein. The sample has fewer than 300,000 distinct CDR3 sequences, 80% to 90% seen once. Sample: CD8+ T cells from PBMCs. All receptors derive from a human donor with multiple sclerosis.

The chain joins TRBV24-1 to TRBJ2-1; D perhaps matches TRBD2 (5 bases). Trimming stripped 5 bases from V and 10 bases from J, with 20 bases between. The germline V gene has CDR1 KGHDR and CDR2 SFDVKD. There are 15 residues in the CDR3. The CDR3 sequence is CATSVQSGGHFEQFF. The CDR3 region has the DNA TGTGCCACCAGTGTACAAAGTGGAGGCCATTTCGAGCAGTTCTTC.

V is TRBV27 and J is TRBJ2-7, with TRBD2 identical over 12 bases. Germline-derived CDR1 and CDR2 are MNHEY and SMNVEV (reference sequence). CDR3 length: 17 residues. Unmatched junction bases numbered 8, after V lost 4 bases and J lost 1 base. CDR3 amino acids: CASSSNKGLAGSYEQYF. CDR3 bases: TGTGCCAGCAGTTCCAATAAAGGACTAGCGGGATCCTACGAGCAGTACTTC.

J is TRBJ1-2 and V is TRBV27; D not certain. The V end lost 5 bases, the J end lost 5 bases, and 18 bases lay between the germline ends. Germline V gives CDR1 MNHEY, CDR2 SMNVEV (reference sequence). The CDR3 contains 15 residues. Here the CDR3 reads CASSDKRPGDYGYTF. The CDR3 nucleotides are TGTGCCAGCAGTGACAAACGGCCAGGAGATTATGGCTACACCTTC.

The chain is built from TRBV7-3 and TRBJ2-3, with 8 bases identical to TRBD1. The CDR3 sequence is 15 residues long. CDR1 is SGHTA and CDR2 is FQGTGA in the germline V gene. The trim removed 5 bases at V and 4 bases at J, leaving 8 bases unmatched. CDR3 sequence (DNA): TGTGCCAGCAGCCCCCAACCAGGGGGCGCAGATACGCAGTATTTT. Translated: CASSPQPGGADTQYF.

This clonotype was counted a few times. This CDR3 reads CASSLVDETQYF. The CDR3 DNA is TGTGCCAGCAGCTTGGTGGACGAGACCCAGTACTTC. The chain joins TRBV5-4 to TRBJ2-5; D remains ambiguous. The CDR3 is made up of 12 amino acids. The germline CDR1 and CDR2 sequences are SGHNT and YYREEE (reference sequence). Trimming shortened V by 0 bases and J by 5 bases, and 5 bases separated the two germline ends.

The table lists this clonotype with a few counts. The rearrangement links TRBV5-1 to TRBJ1-1; 7 bases line up with TRBD1. J lost 7 bases, V lost 3 bases, and 9 bases had no gene match. The CDR3 has 14 residues. The germline CDR1 and CDR2 sequences are SGHRS and YFSETQ. CDR3 in DNA: TGCGCCAGCAGCTGGGGGGACAGTGGCATTGAAGCTTTCTTT. This codes for CASSWGDSGIEAFF.

The chain recombines TRBV29-1 with TRBJ2-7; the D is unclear. Germline CDR1 and CDR2: SQVTM and ANQGSEA. V lost 1 base, J lost 3 bases, and 10 bases lay in between. The CDR3 loop spans 13 amino acids. CDR3 amino acids: CSVEGREGYEQYF. The DNA for the CDR3 is TGCAGCGTTGAAGGTAGGGAAGGCTACGAGCAGTACTTC.

This clonotype occurred many times. CDR3 residues: CASSSNTGELFF. The CDR3 region has the DNA TGTGCCAGCAGTTCGAACACCGGGGAGCTGTTTTTT. The chain is built from TRBV27 and TRBJ2-2; D uncertain. The germline V gene has CDR1 MNHEY and CDR2 SMNVEV (reference sequence). Between the trimmed V and J ends, which lost 4 bases and 0 bases, there was a span of 0 bases. CDR3 length equals 12 residues.

The rearrangement uses TRBV7-2 and TRBJ2-3, with D unresolved. The germline V and J ends were trimmed by 1 base and 4 bases, with 9 bases remaining between them. Germline assignment: CDR1 SGHTA and CDR2 FQGNSA. This CDR3 region has 14 residues. DNA of the CDR3: TGTGCCAGCAGCTTAGTTTTTCGCGCAGATACGCAGTATTTT. This encodes CASSLVFRADTQYF.

The chain employs TRBV9 and TRBJ2-7; D possibly corresponds to TRBD1 (5 bases). Trimming pared 0 bases from V and 2 bases from J, leaving 9 bases between. This CDR3 contains 14 residues. Germline V gene lookup returns CDR1 SGDLS and CDR2 YYNGEE. CDR3 amino acids: CASSVGGPTYEQYF. CDR3 in DNA: TGTGCCAGCAGCGTAGGGGGCCCTACCTACGAGCAGTACTTC.

The gene calls are TRBV29-1 and TRBJ1-1; weak D call: TRBD1 (6 bases). The CDR3 runs 16 residues. Between the trimmed V and J ends, which lost 7 bases and 1 base, there was a span of 22 bases. CDR1 and CDR2 from the germline V gene are SQVTM and ANQGSEA. The CDR3 DNA follows: TGCAGCGCCAGAGAGTTTAGGGGGGAGGGGAACACTGAAGCTTTCTTT. Protein product: CSAREFRGEGNTEAFF.

This clonotype was detected once. The chain employs TRBV7-9 and TRBJ1-1, with TRBD1 matching 7 bases. The CDR3 length is 15 residues. Germline V gene lookup returns CDR1 SEHNR and CDR2 FQNEAQ (reference sequence). With 4 bases clipped from V and 1 base from J, the junction kept 6 bases outside the gene matches. This chain's CDR3 is CASSSRGGKNTEAFF. CDR3 nucleotide sequence: TGTGCCAGCAGCTCCAGGGGGGGGAAGAACACTGAAGCTTTCTTT.

The chain uses TRBV4-1 and TRBJ1-1, with TRBD1 as a possible D gene (5 bases). Germline V gene sequence: CDR1 MGHRA, CDR2 YSYEKL. Trimming shortened V by 4 bases and J by 0 bases, and 12 bases separated the two germline ends. The CDR3 covers 15 residues. The CDR3 DNA sequence: TGCGCCAGCAGCCCTCCCGGGGCTCTGAACACTGAAGCTTTCTTT. Protein sequence: CASSPPGALNTEAFF.

The chain joins TRBV6-1 to TRBJ2-5; TRBD1 is a possible D gene (5 bases). The CDR3 is 13 amino acids. V was pared by 4 bases and J by 3 bases, with 9 bases between. Germline V gene sequence: CDR1 MNHNS, CDR2 SASEGT. DNA for the CDR3: TGTGCCAGCAGTGGAAACAGGAAAGAGACCCAGTACTTC. Translating it yields CASSGNRKETQYF.

CDR3 protein: CATSRGWGLEYNEQFF. In DNA form, the CDR3 reads TGTGCCACCAGCAGAGGATGGGGCCTCGAATACAATGAGCAGTTCTTC. The J gene is TRBJ2-1, the V gene TRBV15; weak D call: TRBD1 (5 bases). V was pared by 1 base and J by 4 bases, with 14 bases between. Germline V lookup: CDR1 LNHNV, CDR2 YYDKDF (reference sequence). The CDR3 sequence is 16 residues long.

The chain recombines TRBV28 with TRBJ2-1, with a tentative D call TRBD2 (6 bases). This CDR3 region has 11 residues. V was shortened by 7 bases and J by 7 bases, with 8 bases between the two germline ends. Germline-derived CDR1 and CDR2 are MDHEN and SYDVKM. CDR3 sequence reads: CASILANEQFF. CDR3 coding DNA: TGTGCCAGCATACTAGCAAATGAGCAGTTCTTC. Full variable domain (missing parts from reference TRBV28 and TRBJ2-1): DVKVTQSSRYLVKRTGEKVFLECVQDMDHENMFWYRQDPGLGLRLIYFSYDVKMKEKGDIPEGYSVSREKKERFSLILESASTNQTSMYLCASILANEQFFGPGTRLTVL.

A note on this clonotype: A read error may produce the germline difference seen at one junction end. This chain uses TRBV7-7 with TRBJ2-7, with D maybe TRBD2 (5 bases). This CDR3 is 13 amino acids long. Germline CDR1 SSHAT, CDR2 FNYEAQ (reference sequence). The CDR3 coding sequence is TGTGCTAGCAGCCCCAAACTCGGGGTTGAGCAGTACTTC. Residues: CASSPKLGVEQYF.

This chain's CDR3 is CASSQVVGLAGVPSYEQYF. Written as DNA, the CDR3 is TGTGCCAGCAGCCAAGTCGTCGGACTAGCGGGAGTTCCCTCCTACGAGCAGTACTTC. The chain combines TRBV3-1 with TRBJ2-7; 13 bases line up with TRBD2. The CDR3 length is 19 residues. J was trimmed by 0 bases and V by 1 base; bases with no gene match: 9. Germline values: CDR1 LGHDT, CDR2 YNNKEL (reference sequence).

This sequence joins TRBV13 and TRBJ2-7; tentatively, D is TRBD1 (5 bases). V dropped 4 bases and J dropped 9 bases, with 19 bases sitting between them. The CDR3 has 14 amino acids. Looked up from germline, CDR1 is PRHDT and CDR2 is FYEKMQ (reference sequence). The CDR3 loop is CASSSGQTLLGQYF. DNA for the CDR3: TGTGCCAGCAGCTCAGGGCAAACTCTACTGGGGCAGTACTTC.

The chain joins TRBV11-2 to TRBJ2-1, with 10 bases fitting TRBD2. CDR3 size: 16 residues. Per the germline V gene, CDR1 is SGHAT and CDR2 is FQNNGV. Losses at the gene ends were 1 base for V and 7 bases for J; bases not matched to a gene: 7. The CDR3 DNA reads TGTGCCAGCAGCTTAGTGCTTGGACTAGCGGCTAATGAGCAGTTCTTC. Residues: CASSLVLGLAANEQFF.

The count of this clonotype is one. The chain is built from TRBV19 and TRBJ2-2; D remains ambiguous. Germline V gene sequence: CDR1 LNHDA, CDR2 SQIVND (reference sequence). The V and J ends lost 1 base and 6 bases respectively, with 6 bases between them. The length of the CDR3 is 13 residues. CDR3 sequence (DNA): TGTGCCAGTAGTATAGCTCTGTCCGGGGAGCTGTTTTTT. It codes for CASSIALSGELFF.

V is TRBV27 and J is TRBJ2-5; the D gene is possibly TRBD1 (6 bases). The germline CDR1 and CDR2 sequences are MNHEY and SMNVEV (reference sequence). The CDR3 is 14 amino acids. V gave up 0 bases and J gave up 5 bases, with 10 bases separating them. The CDR3 loop is CASSLSRQGETQYF. The CDR3 coding sequence is TGTGCCAGCAGTTTATCGAGGCAGGGGGAGACCCAGTACTTC.

The rearrangement uses TRBV7-2 and TRBJ2-7, with 7 positions matching TRBD1. Germline V CDR1 and CDR2: SGHTA, FQGNSA. This CDR3 contains 15 residues. The V gene end was trimmed by 6 bases and the J gene end by 2 bases; junction bases not matched to a gene: 10. The CDR3 here is CASSPPGTVTYEQYF. The CDR3 nucleotides are TGTGCCAGCAGTCCCCCCGGGACAGTTACCTACGAGCAGTACTTC.

V is TRBV10-3 and J is TRBJ2-7, with a tentative D call TRBD2 (5 bases). V lost 0 bases, J lost 2 bases, and 8 bases lay in between. Germline V gene sequence: CDR1 ENHRY, CDR2 SYGVKD. This CDR3 has 14 residues. As DNA, the CDR3 is TGTGCCATCAGTGAGTCGCACGGGACCTACGAGCAGTACTTC. This encodes CAISESHGTYEQYF.

A single count supports this clonotype. The CDR3 reads CASIRGANEQYF. The DNA of the CDR3 is TGTGCCAGCATTCGGGGGGCAAACGAGCAGTACTTC. The V call is TRBV2, the J call TRBJ2-7, with a tentative D call TRBD2 (7 bases). Germline assignment: CDR1 SNHLY and CDR2 FYNNEI. The CDR3 is 12 amino acids. Trimming shortened V by 7 bases and J by 5 bases, and 12 bases separated the two germline ends.

V is TRBV7-8 and J is TRBJ2-7; either TRBD1 or TRBD2 may supply D (6 bases each). V was clipped by 5 bases and J by 5 bases, with 16 bases between them. This CDR3 is built from 14 residues. The germline V gene has CDR1 SGHVS and CDR2 FQNEAQ. The CDR3 sequence is CASSLRRGADEQYF. The DNA of the CDR3 is TGTGCCAGCAGCCTCCGAAGGGGGGCGGACGAGCAGTACTTC.

The V and J genes are TRBV2 and TRBJ2-1, with D possibly matching TRBD1 (6 bases). The V end was cut by 1 base, the J end by 3 bases, with 7 bases between. CDR1 and CDR2 (germline): SNHLY, FYNNEI. CDR3 length equals 14 residues. CDR3 DNA: TGTGCCAGCAGTGAAGTAGGGGGCTACAATGAGCAGTTCTTC. As protein: CASSEVGGYNEQFF.

V is TRBV30 and J is TRBJ2-1; 8 nucleotides match TRBD2. The CDR3 consists of 15 residues. V lost 1 base and J lost 10; bases outside the gene matches: 12. Germline CDR1 GTSNPN, CDR2 SVGIG (reference sequence). The CDR3 here is CAWSEGLGWTREQFF. CDR3 DNA sequence: TGTGCCTGGAGTGAGGGACTAGGCTGGACACGAGAGCAGTTCTTC.

This chain uses TRBV28 with TRBJ1-4; maybe TRBD1 (5 bases). The CDR3 has 15 residues. Deletions cut 3 bases from V and 8 bases from J, with 16 bases between. Germline V gene lookup returns CDR1 MDHEN and CDR2 SYDVKM. For the CDR3, the DNA is TGTGCCAGCAGTTTGGGGCAGGAAGTGGCGGAAAAACTGTTTTTT. Protein sequence: CASSLGQEVAEKLFF.

This clonotype has only a few counts. The chain links TRBV28 to TRBJ2-3; 7 nucleotides match TRBD2. Germline V gene data show CDR1 as MDHEN and CDR2 as SYDVKM. V was pared by 1 base and J by 1 base, with 8 bases of the junction left unmatched. The CDR3 is 17 amino acids. Here the CDR3 DNA reads TGTGCCAGCAGTTTATTCGGGGGGAGAGTCGGCACAGATACGCAGTATTTT. As protein: CASSLFGGRVGTDTQYF.

The gene calls are TRBV30 and TRBJ2-7; the D call may be TRBD1 or TRBD2 (6 bases each). This CDR3 region has 13 residues. Germline V CDR1 and CDR2: GTSNPN, SVGIG (reference sequence). Trimming shortened V by 2 bases and J by 5 bases, and 13 bases separated the two germline ends. The CDR3 region has the DNA TGTGCCTGGAGTCCTACAGGGAGGAACGAGCAGTACTTC. Amino acid sequence: CAWSPTGRNEQYF.